The present TCR beta chain was sequenced within a study of cytomegalovirus exposure and HLA in healthy donors. The CDR3 contains 16 residues. Trimming took 2 bases from V and 2 from J, leaving 17 bases between them. Germline assignment: CDR1 SGHNT and CDR2 YYREEE (reference sequence). Study-wide findings and caveats: Certain indistinguishable V segments, among them TRBV6-2 and TRBV6-3, were excluded.

Amplification used 60 Vbeta primers and 13 Jbeta primers. Using immunoSEQ multiplex PCR, the repertoire was profiled, and TCRdb retains in-frame clones only, with some absent. This sample has around 210,000 clones, with around 80% found just once. The sample holds one count of this clone. The antigen is unknown. The same CDR3 also results from other DNA sequences found in this sample. The TCR comes from a boy aged 10-17 years in good health and CMV-seronegative. The J gene is TRBJ2-7, the V gene TRBV5-4; possible D gene TRBD1, 6 bases. What was sequenced was PBMCs. The DNA of the CDR3 is TGTGCCAGCAGCTTACCCAGGGGCAGGGATGCCTACGAGCAGTACTTC. It is translated as CASSLPRGRDAYEQYF. The variable domain in full, completed from reference TRBV5-4 and TRBJ2-7, reads ETGVTQSPTHLIKTRGQQVTLRCSSQSGHNTVSWYQQALGQGPQFIFQYYREEENGRGNFPPRFSGLQFPNYSSELNVNALELDDSALYLCASSLPRGRDAYEQYFGPGTRLTVT.